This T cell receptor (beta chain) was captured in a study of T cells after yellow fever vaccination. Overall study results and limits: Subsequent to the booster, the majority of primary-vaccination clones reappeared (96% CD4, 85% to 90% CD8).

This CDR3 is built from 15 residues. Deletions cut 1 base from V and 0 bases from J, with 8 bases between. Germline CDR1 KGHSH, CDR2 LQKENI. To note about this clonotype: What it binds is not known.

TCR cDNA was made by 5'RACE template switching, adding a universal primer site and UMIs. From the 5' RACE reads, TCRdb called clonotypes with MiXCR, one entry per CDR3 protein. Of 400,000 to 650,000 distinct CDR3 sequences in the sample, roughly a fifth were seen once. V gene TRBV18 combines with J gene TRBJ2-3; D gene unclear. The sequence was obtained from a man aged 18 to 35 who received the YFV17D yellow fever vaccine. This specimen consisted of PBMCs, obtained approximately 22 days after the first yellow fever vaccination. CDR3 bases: TGTGCCAGCTCACCACAAGGGATTAGCACAGATACGCAGTATTTT. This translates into CASSPQGISTDTQYF.